This entry is about one T cell receptor beta chain. The specificity of this receptor is unknown. No quality values exist for individual bases; no much larger clone is one base distant. This specimen comes from a study of T cells in Graves' hyperthyroidism and ophthalmopathy (dated by TCRdb to the late 2010s). As for the study more broadly: Peripheral blood was sampled at the time of initial diagnosis, prior to any treatment. According to the paper, TCR Vbeta CDR3 sequencing was carried out on 135 peripheral blood samples, which came from more than 40 ophthalmopathy, under 80 hyperthyroidism and around 17 progressor patients. The study also compared thyroid tissue and blood T-cell repertoires from five or six Graves' hyperthyroidism patients. A discovery cohort of approximately 100 patients, approximately 45 with Graves' ophthalmopathy and 55 to 60 with stable Graves' hyperthyroidism, was used to find distinguishing TCR V-J signatures. After blood sampling, hyperthyroidism patients were treated with methimazole at a starting dose of 30 mg daily, and ophthalmopathy patients were treated with high-dose intravenous methylprednisolone. The approximately 98 discovery patients were randomly divided into training and test sets at a 7:3 ratio. Prospective prediction of ophthalmopathy was tested in an independent validation cohort of fewer than 20 hyperthyroidism patients and 17 patients who later progressed to ophthalmopathy. What the work shows at the level of the full study, not this receptor alone: Sample size was not statistically predetermined, and blinding of investigators to group allocation was not performed. Blood samples also contained most of the expanded thyroid clonotypes (frequency above 0.001), which suggests that blood repertoires may reflect thyroid immune responses. A 13 V-J signature model separated ophthalmopathy from stable hyperthyroidism, with over 85% sensitivity and about 81% specificity in cross-validation and 80%/75% in testing. In validation, the model predicted progression to ophthalmopathy a median of about 6.8 months before onset, with roughly 70% sensitivity and nearly 75% specificity.

TCR beta CDR3 regions were amplified from RNA transcripts. The first round of RT-PCR for the TCR CDR3 was performed with the HTBI primer set and the Qiagen OneStep RT-PCR kit. Libraries were constructed in a second round of multiplex PCR, after which size selection and purification were performed. The libraries were sequenced on an Illumina HiSeq2000 using paired-end 100 bp reads. For the original study's pipeline: SOAPnuke was used to process the raw data, with reads discarded if the reads contained adapters or uncalled bases, had a mean Phred below 15, or lacked an exact constant-primer or identifier match. High-quality paired reads were merged using COPE v1.2.5, and each unique nucleotide sequence was defined as a clonotype. Clonotypes were aligned to IMGT TRBV, TRBD and TRBJ reference segments using MiTCR v1.1. Analysis was restricted to V-J combinations with a frequency above 0.0001, which covered about 99% of repertoires. The TCS score was defined as F50 (clonal expansion) divided by E x V (chaos), with BLOSUM62-based TCRdist calculated between CDR3 peptides within each V-J. Welch's t-statistics and random forest reduced fewer than 600 V-J features to about 13, which were used in a naive Bayes classifier (R e1071). Thyroid-blood repertoire similarity was quantified with the Morisita-Horn index. TCRdb reworked the public reads: Q25 trimming with fastp, MiXCR clone assembly, productive beta chains retained. A single entry per CDR3 protein holds the most common genes and DNA from its merged rows. For this entry, the V and J calls and clone size follow TCRdb and not the study's own pipeline. The sample data list about 840,000 distinct CDR3 sequences, and approximately 40% of these were observed just once. In total, the top ten clones hold 7.5% to 9.5% of the sample.

The CDR3, from cysteine to phenylalanine, totals 14 residues. Only the CDR3 portion is preserved as DNA: 42 bases, with reading frame beginning at the first base. Based on the germline V gene, the CDR1 and CDR2 sequences are SGHTA and FQGNSA. V loses 6 bases of germline sequence and J loses 3 bases, and the interval between the two ends is 15 bases. Stable Graves' hyperthyroidism was defined as the absence of progression to ophthalmopathy over 18 months of follow-up. Hyperthyroidism patients were newly diagnosed, had a disease duration of under 2 months, and were aged 18 to 65 years. Any patient with an uncontrolled infection, another autoimmune disease, pregnancy or lactation was excluded. Clinical symptoms, serum thyroxine and TRAb, thyroid ultrasound, and orbital computed tomography formed the basis for the diagnoses. PBMCs were separated from roughly 9.3 ml of fresh peripheral blood using Ficoll-Paque density gradient centrifugation. Total RNA was extracted with Trizol reagent, and quality was checked on an Agilent 2100 Bioanalyzer.

The sample taken for sequencing was blood. Recombination connected TRBV7-2 to TRBJ2-7; the D segment cannot be called with confidence. The receptor was isolated from a man between 18 and 29 years old with Graves' hyperthyroidism. The CDR3 here reads CASSHPTVYYEQYF. Read as DNA, the sequence is TGTGCCAGCAGTCACCCCACGGTCTACTACGAGCAGTACTTC.